This TCR beta chain was sequenced during a study of human T cells and chemical hapten exposure. Sample time point: patch test 2, 6 weeks after DPC sensitization. Treatment in this sample: therapeutic diphenylcyclopropenone sensitization with weekly scalp DPC. TCRdb redid the calling of the RACE reads with MiXCR, one entry per CDR3 protein. Counted here are about 70,000 distinct CDR3 sequences, around 7.9% occurring once; the ten biggest clones make up roughly 3%. Sequenced here: whole blood, sampled in connection with sensitization to the hapten diphenylcyclopropenone (DPC). This TCR came from a woman aged 45-65 years with alopecia areata. Some clones in this sample may be carry-over from other donors' samples.

CDR3 DNA sequence: TGTGCCACCACAGGGGGCCAAGAGACCCAGTACTTC. Translation: CATTGGQETQYF. V usage is TRBV2 and J usage is TRBJ2-5, with 8 bases lining up with TRBD1. Germline CDR1 and CDR2: SNHLY and FYNNEI. The CDR3 consists of 12 residues. V lost 10 bases, J lost 1 base, and 2 bases stayed unmatched.